The sequence of this T cell receptor (beta chain) was determined in a study of shared clonotypes between healthy human individuals. As for the study in general: Donors had three CD4 naive, three CD4 memory, two CD8 naive and one CD8 memory plate apiece. Whole-study findings and limits: Estimated clonotype richness was generally higher in naive than memory subsets. The genetic and exposure-history diversity represented was limited by few donors.

V trimming: 9 bases; J trimming: 3 bases; junction bases outside the gene matches: 4. The CDR3 runs 12 residues. Germline V gene lookup returns CDR1 SGHDT and CDR2 YYEEEE. In the study's own analysis: With immunoSEQ giving junction-only sequences and no quality scores, filtering differed. Profiling relied on immunoSEQ multiplex PCR, and the TCRdb table lists in-frame clones only, not all of them. V and J calls and clone size are those listed in that table; D and trimming were worked out from the DNA. The profile shows about 2.3 million clones, 80% to 95% of them singletons. A note on this clone: Its antigen is not identified.

Sequences were obtained from naive CD4+ T cells from PBMCs. As to subset: CD45RA+ positively selected. The rearrangement uses TRBV5-6 and TRBJ2-7; 9 bases are shared with TRBD1. The TCR was taken from a man in his late teens or twenties in good health. Some clones in this sample may be carry-over from other donors' samples. The CDR3 here is CATGQGRYEQYF. For the CDR3, the DNA is TGTGCCACGGGACAGGGCCGCTACGAGCAGTACTTC.